One T cell receptor beta chain is described in this entry. What it recognizes is unknown. These data originate in a study of cytotoxic CD8 clonotypes in ibrutinib-treated CLL. Turning to the study itself: Response sampling came at median 12 months of treatment, ranging 6 to 36 months.

CDR1 SNHLY and CDR2 FYNNEI come from the germline V gene. The CDR3 is made up of 14 amino acids. V gave up 4 bases and J gave up 0 bases, with 7 bases separating them. Sequencing was performed with immunoSEQ multiplex PCR; in TCRdb, only in-frame clones are kept and a portion is missing. The repertoire holds 250,000 to 350,000 clones, roughly three quarters seen once, with 5.6% in the top ten. Findings of the study overall: Once treatment began, public clonotypes, which were uncommon, contracted or stayed stable. Clonality (at baseline) was higher than in age-matched healthy donors and tracked circulating CD8+ T-cell counts.

The sequence derives from a human donor with chronic lymphocytic leukemia. The source was PBMCs, collected at disease progression, from a patient treated with ibrutinib. This rearrangement joins TRBV2 to TRBJ1-5; D gene unclear. The CDR3 nucleotides are TGTGCCAGCAGTGTCCGCGATAGCAATCAGCCCCAGCATTTT. Its translation is CASSVRDSNQPQHF.